Shown below are 14 T cell receptor beta chains from a single sample sequenced in a study of T cell changes during pregnancy in multiple sclerosis. The table came from immunoSEQ multiplex PCR; TCRdb's copy has only in-frame clones and leaves some out. Of roughly 72,000 clones listed, around 89% were seen once; the top ten hold over 0.8%. The sample consisted of peripheral blood, taken in the first trimester of pregnancy. The receptors derive from a female donor in good health, enrolled as a control in a pregnancy study.

CDR3 sequence reads: CASSHGGTVGDEQYF. The CDR3 DNA sequence: TGTGCCAGCAGTCATGGCGGGACAGTCGGGGACGAGCAGTACTTC. This chain joins TRBV5-4 and TRBJ2-7, with D possibly TRBD1 on 7 matching bases. Germline V gene lookup returns CDR1 SGHNT and CDR2 YYREEE (reference sequence). V lost 5 bases, J lost 5 bases, and 20 bases lay in between. The CDR3 runs 15 residues.

V is TRBV5-6 and J is TRBJ2-7, with TRBD2 matching over 16 bases. Germline trimming cut 0 bases from V and 5 bases from J; bases unmatched to any gene: 2. This CDR3 has 16 amino acids. Germline lookup yields CDR1 SGHDT and CDR2 YYEEEE. CDR3 sequence reads: CASSLEGLAGGDEQYF. The CDR3, as DNA: TGTGCCAGCAGCTTGGAGGGACTAGCGGGAGGGGACGAGCAGTACTTC.

This rearrangement joins TRBV6-1 to TRBJ1-2; 8 nucleotides match TRBD1. V dropped 4 bases and J dropped 4; count of bases not matched to a gene: 11. The germline CDR1 and CDR2 sequences are MNHNS and SASEGT. The CDR3 is made up of 16 amino acids. CDR3 in amino acids: CASSATNPGGGYGYTF. The CDR3 coding sequence is TGTGCCAGCAGTGCAACTAACCCAGGGGGCGGCTATGGCTACACCTTC.

CDR3 nucleotide sequence: TGTGCCAGTAGTATACCACTAGCGGGTCCCCCACATGAGCAGTTCTTC. Residues: CASSIPLAGPPHEQFF. The chain combines TRBV19 with TRBJ2-1; 9 bases line up with TRBD2. Germline CDR1 LNHDA, CDR2 SQIVND (reference sequence). CDR3 size: 16 residues. The V segment lost 2 bases and the J segment 8 bases; nucleotides outside the gene matches: 10.

The V gene is TRBV10-1, the J gene TRBJ1-6, with TRBD1 as a possible D gene (6 bases). The CDR3 contains 14 residues. Germline V gives CDR1 WNHNN, CDR2 SYGVQD (reference sequence). V was shortened by 3 bases and J by 7 bases, with 10 bases between the two germline ends. In DNA, the CDR3 is TGCGCCAGCAGTGACCCCAGGGGAAATTCACCCCTCCACTTT. This sequence encodes CASSDPRGNSPLHF.

The chain recombines TRBV4-3 with TRBJ1-6; no definite D call. V lost 0 bases and J 0 bases, leaving 6 bases between the germline ends. The CDR3 has 16 amino acids. CDR1 is LGHNA, CDR2 YSLEER, per germline. The CDR3 DNA follows: TGCGCCAGCAGCCAAGACCCCAGCTCCTATAATTCACCCCTCCACTTT. This sequence encodes CASSQDPSSYNSPLHF.

This clone came up once. The V and J genes are TRBV19 and TRBJ1-2, with 7 bases aligning to TRBD1. CDR1 and CDR2 (germline): LNHDA, SQIVND (reference sequence). This CDR3 is 14 amino acids long. Losses at the gene ends were 5 bases for V and 4 bases for J; bases not matched to a gene: 7. CDR3 bases: TGTGCCAGTAGTCTCCGGACAGGCCCCTATGGCTACACCTTC. It translates to CASSLRTGPYGYTF.

CDR3 residues: CASSYSRSGTDTQYF. The CDR3 bases are TGTGCCAGCAGTTACAGTCGGTCGGGAACCGATACGCAGTATTTT. This rearrangement joins TRBV6-5 to TRBJ2-3; tentatively, D is TRBD2 (5 bases). V was pared by 2 bases and J by 6 bases, with 15 bases between. CDR1 MNHEY and CDR2 SVGAGI come from the germline V gene. This CDR3 contains 15 residues.

The CDR3 DNA is TGTGCCAGCAGCTTGACAGGGGGCTACGAGCAGTACTTC. Residues: CASSLTGGYEQYF. This chain uses TRBV11-2 with TRBJ2-7; 9 bases agree with TRBD1. This CDR3 contains 13 residues. Per germline, CDR1 SGHAT and CDR2 FQNNGV. Trimming took 3 bases from V and 3 from J; bases not matched to a gene: 0.

The chain combines TRBV5-4 with TRBJ2-7, with a tentative D call TRBD2 (6 bases). The CDR3 has 13 residues. With 0 bases removed from V and 5 bases from J, the gap between germline ends came to 9 bases. Germline V gives CDR1 SGHNT, CDR2 YYREEE (reference sequence). The CDR3 coding sequence is TGTGCCAGCAGCTTGGTAGGCGGGAACGAGCAGTACTTC. Translating gives CASSLVGGNEQYF.

The chain has TRBV5-1 and TRBJ2-1, with 7 nucleotides matching TRBD1. The CDR3 extends over 15 amino acids. V shed 4 bases and J 2 bases; nucleotides not matched to a gene: 6. CDR1 is SGHRS and CDR2 is YFSETQ in the germline V gene. CDR3 DNA sequence: TGCGCCAGCAGCCCTTGGGACAGAACCTACAATGAGCAGTTCTTC. Translating it yields CASSPWDRTYNEQFF.

This clone was picked up a small number of times. The chain combines TRBV5-4 with TRBJ1-1; D gene unclear. CDR3 length equals 13 residues. The V gene lost 4 bases and the J gene lost 2 bases, with 9 bases spanning the gap. The germline V gene encodes CDR1 SGHNT and CDR2 YYREEE (reference sequence). CDR3 nucleotides: TGTGCCAGCAGCCCTGACATAAACACTGAAGCTTTCTTT. It translates to CASSPDINTEAFF.

This chain links TRBV18 with TRBJ2-5; D remains ambiguous. Deletions cut 4 bases from V and 6 bases from J, with 9 bases between. The CDR3 length is 12 residues. Per germline, CDR1 KGHSH and CDR2 LQKENI. CDR3 coding DNA: TGTGCCAGCTCACTTGACAAACAGACCCAGTACTTC. Protein: CASSLDKQTQYF.

This clone has a single count. V usage is TRBV4-1 and J usage is TRBJ1-2; D remains unclear. The germline V and J ends were trimmed by 2 bases and 4 bases, with 14 bases remaining between them. Germline V gives CDR1 MGHRA, CDR2 YSYEKL. This CDR3 region has 15 residues. The CDR3 DNA reads TGCGCCAGCAGCCAAACATTGACACAGATCTATGGCTACACCTTC. It codes for CASSQTLTQIYGYTF.